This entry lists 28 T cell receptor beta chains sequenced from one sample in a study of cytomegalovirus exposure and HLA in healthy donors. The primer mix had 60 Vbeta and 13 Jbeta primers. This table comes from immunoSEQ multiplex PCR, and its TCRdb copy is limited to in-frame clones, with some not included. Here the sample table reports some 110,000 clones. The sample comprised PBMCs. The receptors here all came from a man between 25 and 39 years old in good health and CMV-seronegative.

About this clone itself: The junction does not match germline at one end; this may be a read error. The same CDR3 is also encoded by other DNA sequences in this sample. CDR3 in amino acids: CASSYSDSAYYGYTF. The CDR3 DNA follows: TGTGCCAGCAGCTACTCGGACAGCGCGTACTATGGCTACACCTTC. The gene calls are TRBV6-5 and TRBJ1-2; perhaps TRBD1 as D (6 bases). CDR3 length: 15 amino acids. From germline, CDR1 is MNHEY and CDR2 SVGAGI.

The CDR3 here is CASNLPIQGYEQYF. The CDR3 DNA reads TGTGCCAGCAACTTACCGATACAGGGATACGAGCAGTACTTC. The chain is built from TRBV5-8 and TRBJ2-7; D possibly corresponds to TRBD1 (6 bases). The CDR3 is 14 residues long. The germline CDR1 and CDR2 sequences are SGHTS and YDEGEE. V lost 6 bases, J lost 4 bases, and 17 bases lay in between.

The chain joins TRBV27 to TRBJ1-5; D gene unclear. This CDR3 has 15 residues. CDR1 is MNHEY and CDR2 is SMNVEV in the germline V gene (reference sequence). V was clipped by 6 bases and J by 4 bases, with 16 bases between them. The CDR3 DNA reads TGTGCCAGCAGCCGTGAGAGGGAGGGAAATCAGCCCCAGCATTTT. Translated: CASSREREGNQPQHF.

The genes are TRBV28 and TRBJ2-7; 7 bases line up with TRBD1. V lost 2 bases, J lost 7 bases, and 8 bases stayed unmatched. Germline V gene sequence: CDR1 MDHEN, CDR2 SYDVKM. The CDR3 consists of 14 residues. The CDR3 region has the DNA TGTGCCAGCAGTTTACACGGGACAGTCGTTGAGCAGTACTTC. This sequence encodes CASSLHGTVVEQYF.

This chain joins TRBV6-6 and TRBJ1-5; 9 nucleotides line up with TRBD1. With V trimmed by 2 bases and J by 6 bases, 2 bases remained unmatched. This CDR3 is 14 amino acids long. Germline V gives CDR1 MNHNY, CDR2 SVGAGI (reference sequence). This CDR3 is CASSYTGGSQPQHF. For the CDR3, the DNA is TGTGCCAGCAGTTACACAGGGGGCAGTCAGCCCCAGCATTTT.

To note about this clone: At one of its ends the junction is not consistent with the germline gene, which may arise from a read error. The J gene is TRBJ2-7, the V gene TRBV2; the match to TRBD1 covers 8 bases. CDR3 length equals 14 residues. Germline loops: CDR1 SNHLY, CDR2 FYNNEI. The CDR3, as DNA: TGTGCCAGCAGTGAAGCCTTGGACAGGGACGAGCAGTGCTTC. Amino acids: CASSEALDRDEQCF.

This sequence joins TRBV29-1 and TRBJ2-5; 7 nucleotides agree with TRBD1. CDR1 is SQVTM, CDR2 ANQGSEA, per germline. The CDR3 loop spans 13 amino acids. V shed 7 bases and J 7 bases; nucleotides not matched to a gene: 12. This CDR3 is CSARTGQSGTQYF. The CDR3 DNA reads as TGCAGCGCCCGGACAGGTCAAAGCGGGACCCAGTACTTC.

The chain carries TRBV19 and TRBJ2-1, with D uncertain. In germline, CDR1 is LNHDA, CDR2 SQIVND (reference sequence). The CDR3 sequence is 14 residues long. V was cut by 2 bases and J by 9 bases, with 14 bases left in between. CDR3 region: CASSIYGDLGEQFF. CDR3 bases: TGTGCCAGTAGTATATACGGCGACCTAGGTGAGCAGTTCTTC.

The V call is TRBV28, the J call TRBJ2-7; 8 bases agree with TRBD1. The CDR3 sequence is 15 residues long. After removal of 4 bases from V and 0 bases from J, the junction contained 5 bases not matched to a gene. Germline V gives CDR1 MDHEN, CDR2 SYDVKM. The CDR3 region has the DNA TGTGCCAGCAGTTGGCGGACAGGGAACTCCTACGAGCAGTACTTC. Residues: CASSWRTGNSYEQYF.

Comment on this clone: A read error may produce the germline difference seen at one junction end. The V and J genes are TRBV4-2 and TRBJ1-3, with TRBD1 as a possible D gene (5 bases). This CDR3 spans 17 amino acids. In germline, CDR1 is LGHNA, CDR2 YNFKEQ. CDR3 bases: TGTGCCAGCGGCCAAATTACACAGGATGACTTTCGAAACACCATATATTTT. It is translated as CASGQITQDDFRNTIYF.

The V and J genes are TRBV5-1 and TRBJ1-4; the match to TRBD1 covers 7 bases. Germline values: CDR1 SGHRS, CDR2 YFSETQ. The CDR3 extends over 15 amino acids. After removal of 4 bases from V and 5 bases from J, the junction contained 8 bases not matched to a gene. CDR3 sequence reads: CASSPYGTANEKLFF. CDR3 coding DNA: TGCGCCAGCAGCCCTTACGGGACAGCGAATGAAAAACTGTTTTTT.

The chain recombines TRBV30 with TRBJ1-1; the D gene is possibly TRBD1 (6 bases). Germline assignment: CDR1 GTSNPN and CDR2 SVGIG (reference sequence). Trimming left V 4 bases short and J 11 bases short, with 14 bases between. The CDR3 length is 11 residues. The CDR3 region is CAWKSAGAAFF. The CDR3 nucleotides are TGTGCCTGGAAATCGGCAGGGGCCGCTTTCTTT.

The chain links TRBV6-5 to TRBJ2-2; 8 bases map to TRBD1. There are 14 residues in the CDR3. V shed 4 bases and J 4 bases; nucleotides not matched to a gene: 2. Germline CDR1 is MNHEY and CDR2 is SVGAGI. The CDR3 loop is CASSFGTGTGELFF. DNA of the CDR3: TGTGCCAGCAGTTTTGGGACAGGCACCGGGGAGCTGTTTTTT.

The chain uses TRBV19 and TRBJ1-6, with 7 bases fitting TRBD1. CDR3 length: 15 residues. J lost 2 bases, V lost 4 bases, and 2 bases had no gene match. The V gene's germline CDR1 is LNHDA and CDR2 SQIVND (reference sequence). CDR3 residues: CASSTGTAYNSPLHF. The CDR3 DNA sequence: TGTGCCAGTAGTACCGGGACAGCCTATAATTCACCCCTCCACTTT. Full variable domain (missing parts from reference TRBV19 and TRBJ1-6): DGGITQSPKYLFRKEGQNVTLSCEQNLNHDAMYWYRQDPGQGLRLIYYSQIVNDFQKGDIAEGYSVSREKKESFPLTVTSAQKNPTAFYLCASSTGTAYNSPLHFGNGTRLTVT.

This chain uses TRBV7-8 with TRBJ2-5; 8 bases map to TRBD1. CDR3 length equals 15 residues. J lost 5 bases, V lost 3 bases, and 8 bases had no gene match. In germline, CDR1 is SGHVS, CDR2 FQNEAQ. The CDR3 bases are TGTGCCAGCAGCTTTGCGACAGGGGACGGGGAGACCCAGTACTTC. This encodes CASSFATGDGETQYF.

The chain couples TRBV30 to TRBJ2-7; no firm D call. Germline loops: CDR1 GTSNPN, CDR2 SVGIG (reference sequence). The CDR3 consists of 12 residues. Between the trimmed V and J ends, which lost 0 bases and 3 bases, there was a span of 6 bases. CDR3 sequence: CAWSVRCYEQYF. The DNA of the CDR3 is TGTGCCTGGAGTGTACGGTGCTACGAGCAGTACTTC.

In nucleotides, the CDR3 is TGTGCCAGCAGTTTCGCAGGGGGAACTAATGAAAAACTGTTTTTT. Translated: CASSFAGGTNEKLFF. The V and J genes are TRBV6-5 and TRBJ1-4; 7 positions match TRBD1. CDR1 and CDR2 from the germline V gene are MNHEY and SVGAGI. The CDR3 extends over 15 amino acids. The V segment lost 4 bases and the J segment 1 base; nucleotides outside the gene matches: 3.

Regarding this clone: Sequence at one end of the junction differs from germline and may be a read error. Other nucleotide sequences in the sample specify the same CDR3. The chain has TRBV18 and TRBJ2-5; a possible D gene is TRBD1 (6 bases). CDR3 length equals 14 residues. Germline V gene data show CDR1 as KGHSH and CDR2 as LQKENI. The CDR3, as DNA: TGCGCCAGCTCACCGGGGACAATCCAAGAGACCCAGTACTTC. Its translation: CASSPGTIQETQYF.

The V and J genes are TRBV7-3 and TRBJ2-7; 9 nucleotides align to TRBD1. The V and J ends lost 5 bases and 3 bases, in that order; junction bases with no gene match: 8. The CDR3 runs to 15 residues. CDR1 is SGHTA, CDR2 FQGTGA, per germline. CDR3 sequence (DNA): TGTGCCAGCAGCCTCGGGACAGGGAGCGGCTACGAGCAGTACTTC. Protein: CASSLGTGSGYEQYF.

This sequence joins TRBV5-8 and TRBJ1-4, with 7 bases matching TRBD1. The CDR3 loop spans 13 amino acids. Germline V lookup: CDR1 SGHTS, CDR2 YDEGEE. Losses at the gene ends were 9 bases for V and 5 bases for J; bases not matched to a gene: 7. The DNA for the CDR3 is TGTGCCAACTCGGGACAGCCAAATGAAAAACTGTTTTTT. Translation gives CANSGQPNEKLFF.

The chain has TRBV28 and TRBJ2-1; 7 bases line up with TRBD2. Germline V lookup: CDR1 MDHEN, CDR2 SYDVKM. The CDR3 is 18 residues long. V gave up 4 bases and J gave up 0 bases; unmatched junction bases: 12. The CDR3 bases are TGTGCCAGCAGTTCCCCTGTCGGGGGGTCCCGCTCCTACAATGAGCAGTTCTTC. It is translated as CASSSPVGGSRSYNEQFF.

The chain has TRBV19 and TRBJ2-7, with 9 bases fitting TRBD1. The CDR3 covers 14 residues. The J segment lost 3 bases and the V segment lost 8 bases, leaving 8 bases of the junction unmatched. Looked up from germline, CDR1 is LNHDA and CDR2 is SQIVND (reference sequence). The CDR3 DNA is TGTGCCAGTGCCCCGGGACAGGGCGGCTACGAGCAGTACTTC. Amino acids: CASAPGQGGYEQYF.

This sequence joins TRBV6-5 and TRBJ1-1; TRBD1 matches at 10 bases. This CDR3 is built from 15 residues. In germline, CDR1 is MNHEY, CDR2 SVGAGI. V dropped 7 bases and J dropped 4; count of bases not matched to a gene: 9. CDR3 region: CASTRMTGGVTEAFF. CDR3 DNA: TGTGCCAGCACCCGAATGACAGGGGGCGTCACTGAAGCTTTCTTT.

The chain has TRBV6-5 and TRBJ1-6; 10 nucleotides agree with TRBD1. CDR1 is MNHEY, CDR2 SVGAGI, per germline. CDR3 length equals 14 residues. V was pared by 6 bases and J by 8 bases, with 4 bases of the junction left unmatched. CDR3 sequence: CASRPGQGYSPLHF. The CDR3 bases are TGTGCCAGCAGACCGGGACAGGGGTATTCACCCCTCCACTTT.

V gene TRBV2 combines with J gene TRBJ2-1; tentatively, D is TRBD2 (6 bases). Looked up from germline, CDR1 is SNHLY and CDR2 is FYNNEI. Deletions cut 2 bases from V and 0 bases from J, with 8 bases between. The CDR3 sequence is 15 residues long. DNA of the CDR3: TGTGCCAGCAGTGAATTGGAGGGCTCCTACAATGAGCAGTTCTTC. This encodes CASSELEGSYNEQFF.

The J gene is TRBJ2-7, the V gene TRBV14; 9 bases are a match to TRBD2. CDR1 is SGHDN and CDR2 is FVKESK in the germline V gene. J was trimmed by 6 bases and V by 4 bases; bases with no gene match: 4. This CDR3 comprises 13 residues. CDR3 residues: CASSLPGLAEQYF. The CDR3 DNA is TGTGCCAGCAGCCTACCGGGACTAGCCGAGCAGTACTTC.

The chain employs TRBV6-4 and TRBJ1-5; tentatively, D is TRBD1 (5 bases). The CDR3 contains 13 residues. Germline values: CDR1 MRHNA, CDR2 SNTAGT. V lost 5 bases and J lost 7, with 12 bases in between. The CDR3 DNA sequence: TGTGCCAGCAGTCTAGGCGGGGGGCAGCCCCAGCATTTT. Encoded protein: CASSLGGGQPQHF.

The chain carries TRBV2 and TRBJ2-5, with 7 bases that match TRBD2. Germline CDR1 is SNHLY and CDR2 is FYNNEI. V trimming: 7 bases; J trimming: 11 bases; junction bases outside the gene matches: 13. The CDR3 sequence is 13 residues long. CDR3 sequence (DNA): TGTGCCAGCATCACCCGGGGGGTGAAGGGGCAGTACTTC. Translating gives CASITRGVKGQYF.